Shown below are 28 T cell receptor beta chains from a single sample sequenced in a study of T cell changes during pregnancy in multiple sclerosis. Sequencing used immunoSEQ multiplex PCR; TCRdb keeps in-frame clones, though not all of them. This sample has around 55,000 clones, with over 80% found just once. Sequenced material: CD4+ T cells from peripheral blood mononuclear cells, taken in the first trimester of pregnancy. The receptor source for this set is a female donor with multiple sclerosis, enrolled in a pregnancy study.

The chain links TRBV19 to TRBJ1-5, with D hard to call. The CDR3 is made up of 14 amino acids. CDR1 and CDR2 (germline): LNHDA, SQIVND (reference sequence). The V and J ends lost 7 bases and 8 bases respectively, with 18 bases between them. The CDR3 reads CASKRQEYREPQHF. The DNA of the CDR3 is TGTGCCAGTAAACGGCAGGAATATCGAGAGCCCCAGCATTTT.

The chain combines TRBV28 with TRBJ1-3, with 9 bases aligning to TRBD1. J was trimmed by 4 bases and V by 6 bases; bases with no gene match: 10. Germline V gene lookup returns CDR1 MDHEN and CDR2 SYDVKM. The CDR3 is 16 amino acids. The CDR3 sequence: CASSARTGARGNTIYF. The DNA for the CDR3 is TGTGCCAGCAGCGCACGGACAGGGGCGAGGGGAAACACCATATATTTT.

CDR3 amino acids: CASSFSDRINQPQHF. DNA for the CDR3: TGTGCCAGCAGTTTCTCGGACAGGATCAATCAGCCCCAGCATTTT. The chain is built from TRBV28 and TRBJ1-5; 7 bases map to TRBD1. This CDR3 comprises 15 residues. CDR1 and CDR2 from the germline V gene are MDHEN and SYDVKM. Trimming at V came to 3 bases and at J to 3 bases, leaving 5 bases not matched to a gene.

The chain couples TRBV19 to TRBJ1-5; 9 bases are a match to TRBD1. V lost 1 base, J lost 4 bases, and 2 bases stayed unmatched. Germline CDR1 reads LNHDA; CDR2 reads SQIVND (reference sequence). The CDR3 extends over 15 amino acids. The CDR3 sequence: CASSIGTGANQPQHF. Here the CDR3 DNA reads TGTGCCAGTAGTATAGGGACAGGGGCAAATCAGCCCCAGCATTTT.

This chain uses TRBV19 with TRBJ1-1; 8 bases line up with TRBD1. Germline CDR1 reads LNHDA; CDR2 reads SQIVND (reference sequence). V lost 3 bases to trimming and J lost 3 bases; unmatched junction nucleotides: 12. The CDR3 has 17 residues. As DNA, the CDR3 is TGTGCCAGTAGTATCCTAGGACAGGGTGGCTGGGACACTGAAGCTTTCTTT. Protein sequence: CASSILGQGGWDTEAFF.

The rearrangement uses TRBV2 and TRBJ2-7; TRBD1 agrees at 7 bases. The V segment lost 6 bases and the J segment 5 bases; nucleotides outside the gene matches: 16. Germline V gene sequence: CDR1 SNHLY, CDR2 FYNNEI. The CDR3 contains 16 residues. CDR3 loop: CASSRTDRAITHEQYF. CDR3 bases: TGTGCCAGCAGCAGAACCGACAGGGCCATTACTCACGAGCAGTACTTC.

In its sample, this clone was seen once. J is TRBJ2-5 and V is TRBV7-3; 8 nucleotides line up with TRBD1. CDR1 and CDR2 (germline): SGHTA, FQGTGA. The CDR3 length is 15 residues. V gave up 6 bases and J gave up 2 bases; unmatched junction bases: 8. In DNA form, the CDR3 reads TGTGCCAGCAGTAACAGGGGGTCGAAACAAGAGACCCAGTACTTC. Translated, it gives CASSNRGSKQETQYF.

The chain recombines TRBV11-2 with TRBJ2-3; a possible D gene is TRBD1 (6 bases). V lost 1 base and J 4 bases, leaving 15 bases between the germline ends. This CDR3 contains 16 residues. Germline-derived CDR1 and CDR2 are SGHAT and FQNNGV. The CDR3 protein is CASSLVRGWGADTQYF. The DNA for the CDR3 is TGTGCCAGCAGCTTAGTTAGGGGGTGGGGTGCAGATACGCAGTATTTT.

This rearrangement joins TRBV9 to TRBJ1-1; D is ambiguous. The CDR3 has 13 residues. Germline-derived CDR1 and CDR2 are SGDLS and YYNGEE. V dropped 0 bases and J dropped 4 bases, with 7 bases sitting between them. The CDR3 DNA reads TGTGCCAGCAGCGTAGCTGGAGCCACTGAAGCTTTCTTT. Its protein product is CASSVAGATEAFF. The entire variable domain, with the rest obtained from reference TRBV9 and TRBJ1-1, is as follows: DSGVTQTPKHLITATGQRVTLRCSPRSGDLSVYWYQQSLDQGLQFLIQYYNGEERAKGNILERFSAQQFPDLHSELNLSSLELGDSALYFCASSVAGATEAFFGQGTRLTVV.

V is TRBV5-4 and J is TRBJ1-1, with D unresolved. The CDR3 is 12 amino acids. Germline assignment: CDR1 SGHNT and CDR2 YYREEE (reference sequence). V lost 3 bases, J lost 1 base, and 4 bases lay in between. In DNA, the CDR3 is TGTGCCAGCAGCTCTTGGAACACTGAAGCTTTCTTT. Translated, it gives CASSSWNTEAFF.

CDR3 region: CATSRVREPSYEQYF. CDR3 in DNA: TGTGCCACCAGCAGAGTAAGAGAGCCATCCTACGAGCAGTACTTC. The rearrangement joins TRBV15 to TRBJ2-7; D unresolved. Germline CDR1 reads LNHNV; CDR2 reads YYDKDF (reference sequence). The germline V and J ends were trimmed by 1 base and 1 base, with 11 bases remaining between them. This CDR3 spans 15 amino acids.

DNA of the CDR3: TGTGCCAGCGGGAGCGGGACAGATACGCAGTATTTT. Its translation: CASGSGTDTQYF. The genes are TRBV28 and TRBJ2-3, with D possibly TRBD2 on 6 matching bases. Germline CDR1 is MDHEN and CDR2 is SYDVKM. The CDR3 consists of 12 residues. Trimming took off 8 bases at V and 3 bases at J, with 9 bases between the two ends.

The V call is TRBV10-3, the J call TRBJ2-5, with 8 nucleotides matching TRBD2. Germline CDR1 ENHRY, CDR2 SYGVKD. This CDR3 is 16 amino acids long. Trimming at V came to 4 bases and at J to 5 bases, leaving 12 bases not matched to a gene. The CDR3 DNA reads TGTGCCATCAGTGCCCACGGGGTCGGGGGGGCTGAGACCCAGTACTTC. As protein: CAISAHGVGGAETQYF.

This chain joins TRBV18 and TRBJ2-5, with D tentatively TRBD2 (6 bases). With the DNA end fitting TRBJ2-7 better, the J assignment may be wrong. The CDR3 length is 15 residues. Germline V gene data show CDR1 as KGHSH and CDR2 as LQKENI. In nucleotides, the CDR3 is TGTGCCAGCTCACCACCAGGGACTCAGGGCTACGAGCAGTACTTC. Translation: CASSPPGTQGYEQYF.

As to this clone: The same CDR3 is also encoded by other DNA sequences in this sample. The V gene is TRBV6-5, the J gene TRBJ1-4; 7 positions agree with TRBD1. This CDR3 spans 13 amino acids. Germline-derived CDR1 and CDR2 are MNHEY and SVGAGI. V was pared by 5 bases and J by 8 bases, with 5 bases of the junction left unmatched. The CDR3 DNA reads TGTGCCAGCAGTGACAGGGTAGGGGAAAAACTGTTTTTT. It translates to CASSDRVGEKLFF.

The gene calls are TRBV6-1 and TRBJ1-2, with a tentative D call TRBD1 (6 bases). The CDR3 extends over 14 amino acids. From germline, CDR1 is MNHNS and CDR2 SASEGT. The germline V and J ends were trimmed by 3 bases and 7 bases, with 15 bases remaining between them. For the CDR3, the DNA is TGTGCCAGCAGTGATATCAGGGGAGTACGTGGCTACACCTTC. This codes for CASSDIRGVRGYTF.

J is TRBJ2-3 and V is TRBV5-1, with D perhaps matching TRBD1 (6 bases). The CDR3 has 12 amino acids. V was trimmed by 3 bases and J by 5 bases, leaving 7 bases between them. Germline V gene lookup returns CDR1 SGHRS and CDR2 YFSETQ. The CDR3 DNA sequence: TGCGCCAGCAGCTACAGGGAAGATACGCAGTATTTT. Translating gives CASSYREDTQYF.

J is TRBJ2-5 and V is TRBV7-3; D is unresolved. Trimming left V 5 bases short and J 2 bases short, with 9 bases between. Germline V gives CDR1 SGHTA, CDR2 FQGTGA. This CDR3 spans 13 amino acids. Written as DNA, the CDR3 is TGTGCCAGCAGCCGCGGTAGGCAAGAGACCCAGTACTTC. It translates to CASSRGRQETQYF. Combining the CDR3 with reference TRBV7-3 and TRBJ2-5 gives the whole variable domain GAGVSQTPSNKVTEKGKYVELRCDPISGHTALYWYRQSLGQGPEFLIYFQGTGAADDSGLPNDRFFAVRPEGSVSTLKIQRTERGDSAVYLCASSRGRQETQYFGPGTRLLVL.

This clone was found once. The chain employs TRBV9 and TRBJ2-1, with 8 bases that match TRBD2. Looked up from germline, CDR1 is SGDLS and CDR2 is YYNGEE. The length of the CDR3 is 16 residues. The V and J ends lost 4 bases and 0 bases, in that order; junction bases with no gene match: 6. CDR3 nucleotides: TGTGCCAGCAGCCTAGAGGCGGGGGGCTCCTACAATGAGCAGTTCTTC. Translated: CASSLEAGGSYNEQFF.

The gene calls are TRBV5-1 and TRBJ2-3; tentative D call: TRBD2 (6 bases). Trimming left V 4 bases short and J 8 bases short, with 17 bases between. Germline CDR1 and CDR2: SGHRS and YFSETQ. CDR3 size: 14 residues. The CDR3, as DNA: TGCGCCAGCAGCCTCACAACGGGGGAGGCTACGCAGTATTTT. Its translation is CASSLTTGEATQYF.

The chain joins TRBV2 to TRBJ1-1; maybe TRBD1 (6 bases). The CDR3 has 14 amino acids. Germline-derived CDR1 and CDR2 are SNHLY and FYNNEI. Trimming cost V 4 bases and J 4 bases, with 13 bases left between them. The CDR3 bases are TGTGCCAGCAGTGCCCTGACAGGCGGCACTGAAGCTTTCTTT. Its protein is CASSALTGGTEAFF.

The count of this clone is one. The CDR3 nucleotides are TGCAGTGCTAGAGATGAGTACGAGCAGTACTTC. It translates to CSARDEYEQYF. The J gene is TRBJ2-7, the V gene TRBV20-1; D unclear. The CDR3 runs to 11 residues. V gave up 0 bases and J gave up 4 bases, with 4 bases separating them. Germline values: CDR1 DFQATT, CDR2 SNEGSKA (reference sequence).

The J gene is TRBJ2-2, the V gene TRBV5-4; D is uncertain. Germline V lookup: CDR1 SGHNT, CDR2 YYREEE (reference sequence). The V end lost 4 bases, the J end lost 5 bases, and 6 bases lay between the germline ends. The CDR3 contains 12 residues. The DNA of the CDR3 is TGTGCCAGCAGCGCCGGGACCGGGGAGCTGTTTTTT. Encoded protein: CASSAGTGELFF.

This clone appeared a few times. The rearrangement links TRBV7-9 to TRBJ1-1; 11 bases fit TRBD1. V lost 7 bases and J lost 4; bases outside the gene matches: 14. Germline V gene lookup returns CDR1 SEHNR and CDR2 FQNEAQ (reference sequence). This CDR3 has 17 amino acids. CDR3 protein: CASTRTGGAVVGTEAFF. The CDR3 DNA follows: TGTGCCAGCACCAGGACAGGGGGCGCGGTAGTAGGCACTGAAGCTTTCTTT. Full variable domain (missing parts from reference TRBV7-9 and TRBJ1-1): DTGVSQNPRHKITKRGQNVTFRCDPISEHNRLYWYRQTLGQGPEFLTYFQNEAQLEKSRLLSDRFSAERPKGSFSTLEIQRTEQGDSAMYLCASTRTGGAVVGTEAFFGQGTRLTVV.

V and J are TRBV11-2 and TRBJ2-7; 7 bases are a match to TRBD2. V shed 6 bases and J 2 bases; nucleotides not matched to a gene: 10. The CDR3 is 15 residues long. Looked up from germline, CDR1 is SGHAT and CDR2 is FQNNGV. The CDR3 nucleotides are TGTGCCAGCAGTACCCTTCCTAGCGGAACCTACGAGCAGTACTTC. Encoded protein: CASSTLPSGTYEQYF.

This chain uses TRBV7-9 with TRBJ1-1, with 7 nucleotides matching TRBD1. V lost 3 bases to trimming and J lost 9 bases; unmatched junction nucleotides: 13. This CDR3 contains 15 residues. The germline gives CDR1 SEHNR, CDR2 FQNEAQ (reference sequence). In DNA, the CDR3 is TGTGCCAGCAGCTTGGGGGGACAGCAAAAAAACAAAGCTTTCTTT. It is translated as CASSLGGQQKNKAFF.

V and J are TRBV6-6 and TRBJ2-7; 10 bases match TRBD1. CDR1 MNHNY and CDR2 SVGAGI come from the germline V gene (reference sequence). Germline trimming cut 5 bases from V and 4 bases from J; bases unmatched to any gene: 8. This CDR3 comprises 15 residues. The CDR3 loop is CASSRQGALLYEQYF. The DNA for the CDR3 is TGTGCCAGCAGTCGACAGGGGGCTTTATTGTACGAGCAGTACTTC.

The V gene is TRBV19, the J gene TRBJ1-2; D perhaps matches TRBD1 (5 bases). The CDR3 is 14 residues long. V was clipped by 3 bases and J by 0 bases, with 8 bases between them. In germline, CDR1 is LNHDA, CDR2 SQIVND (reference sequence). The CDR3 DNA reads as TGTGCCAGTAGTATTCACAGGACTAACTATGGCTACACCTTC. Amino acids: CASSIHRTNYGYTF.